Below, 7 T cell receptor beta chains from the same sample are listed, as sequenced in a study of beta chain features in type 1 diabetes. Expressed TCRB transcripts were sequenced after all isolated RNA was converted to cDNA. Only in-frame clones appear in the TCRdb table, and some are missing; sequencing was by immunoSEQ multiplex PCR. The sample yields under 450,000 clones, more than 11% seen once. The sequenced sample consisted of naive CD4+ T cells from blood. These receptors were obtained from a man aged 25 to 45 in good health.

This chain links TRBV9 with TRBJ1-6; D remains ambiguous. The V and J ends lost 0 bases and 2 bases respectively, with 6 bases between them. In germline, CDR1 is SGDLS, CDR2 YYNGEE. This CDR3 has 15 amino acids. CDR3: CASSVGTAYNSPLHF. The CDR3 DNA follows: TGTGCCAGCAGCGTAGGAACGGCCTATAATTCACCCCTCCACTTT. The whole variable domain, filled in from reference TRBV9 and TRBJ1-6, reads DSGVTQTPKHLITATGQRVTLRCSPRSGDLSVYWYQQSLDQGLQFLIQYYNGEERAKGNILERFSAQQFPDLHSELNLSSLELGDSALYFCASSVGTAYNSPLHFGNGTRLTVT.

In this sample, this clone turned up a few times. The chain links TRBV19 to TRBJ2-1; 8 bases fit TRBD2. The CDR3 contains 14 residues. The trim removed 6 bases at V and 6 bases at J, leaving 7 bases unmatched. Germline V gene lookup returns CDR1 LNHDA and CDR2 SQIVND (reference sequence). Written as DNA, the CDR3 is TGTGCCAGTAGCCACGGGACTAGAGGCAATGAGCAGTTCTTC. Its translation: CASSHGTRGNEQFF.

This clone was seen a handful of times. The genes are TRBV18 and TRBJ2-4; D gene ambiguous. Trimming cost V 4 bases and J 13 bases, with 14 bases left between them. The germline V gene encodes CDR1 KGHSH and CDR2 LQKENI. The CDR3 sequence is 12 residues long. This CDR3 reads CASSQRKGQQYF. The CDR3 DNA follows: TGTGCCAGCTCACAACGCAAAGGGCAACAGTACTTC. The whole variable domain, filled in from reference TRBV18 and TRBJ2-4, reads NAGVMQNPRHLVRRRGQEARLRCSPMKGHSHVYWYRQLPEEGLKFMVYLQKENIIDESGMPKERFSAEFPKEGPSILRIQQVVRGDSAAYFCASSQRKGQQYFGAGTRLSVL.

The chain combines TRBV18 with TRBJ2-3; D is possibly TRBD2 (6 bases). The length of the CDR3 is 16 residues. V lost 1 base to trimming and J lost 5 bases, with 16 bases between them. Germline assignment: CDR1 KGHSH and CDR2 LQKENI. CDR3 loop: CASSPLGAGYGDTQYF. In DNA form, the CDR3 reads TGTGCCAGCTCACCACTCGGGGCGGGATACGGAGATACGCAGTATTTT. Supplemented by reference TRBV18 and TRBJ2-3, the full variable domain reads NAGVMQNPRHLVRRRGQEARLRCSPMKGHSHVYWYRQLPEEGLKFMVYLQKENIIDESGMPKERFSAEFPKEGPSILRIQQVVRGDSAAYFCASSPLGAGYGDTQYFGPGTRLTVL.

The rearrangement joins TRBV15 to TRBJ1-5; D not certain. V lost 11 bases to trimming and J lost 3 bases, with 17 bases between them. CDR3 size: 14 residues. Germline CDR1 and CDR2: LNHNV and YYDKDF (reference sequence). As DNA, the CDR3 is TGTGCCGGAACAAGATACAGCAACAATCAGCCCCAGCATTTT. This gives the protein CAGTRYSNNQPQHF.

The chain uses TRBV9 and TRBJ2-1; no definite D call. In germline, CDR1 is SGDLS, CDR2 YYNGEE. Trimming removed 2 bases at V and 5 bases at J, with 14 bases between. The CDR3 totals 15 residues. CDR3 sequence: CASSVGLTGNNEQFF. The CDR3, as DNA: TGTGCCAGCAGCGTCGGTTTGACCGGAAACAATGAGCAGTTCTTC.

This clone came up a few times. This chain links TRBV27 with TRBJ2-5, with TRBD1 matching 10 bases. The CDR3 loop spans 14 amino acids. Germline V lookup: CDR1 MNHEY, CDR2 SMNVEV (reference sequence). The V gene end was trimmed by 7 bases and the J gene end by 5 bases; junction bases not matched to a gene: 7. CDR3 sequence: CASTLTGGTETQYF. Written as DNA, the CDR3 is TGTGCCAGCACCCTGACAGGGGGCACGGAGACCCAGTACTTC.